The text below deals with one T cell receptor beta chain. These data are taken from a study of blood T cell repertoires in COVID-19. Study information: The analysed material was cDNA or gDNA that came from T cells, B-cell-depleted T cells, or PBMCs.

Trimming took 7 bases from V and 4 from J, leaving 16 bases between them. Germline CDR1 is MDHEN and CDR2 is SYDVKM. The CDR3 sequence is 14 residues long. Libraries were prepared by immunoSEQ multiplex PCR; TCRdb keeps only in-frame clonotypes and omits some of them. The data contain about 200,000 clones, 75% to 95% of them singletons. The rearrangement joins TRBV28 to TRBJ1-2, with a weak D call TRBD1 (5 bases). The sequence was obtained from a man aged 50-60 years with acute or convalescent COVID-19. Input material: peripheral blood. The CDR3 sequence: CASTRGGALYGYTF. Written as DNA, the CDR3 is TGTGCCAGCACCCGCGGAGGGGCCCTCTATGGCTACACCTTC.